These T cell receptor beta chains were read from a single sample in a study of T cell repertoires in cytomegalovirus infection. No antigens are known for them. TCRdb independently ran MiXCR on the reads; one entry per CDR3 protein. Among more than 85,000 distinct CDR3 sequences listed, less than 30% were seen once. The material was CD8+ T cells from cultured PBMCs, obtained from culture after CMV antigen stimulation. These receptors were collected from a human donor in good health (CMV status not recorded). Some clones in this sample may be carry-over from other donors' samples. CDR3s include the opening cysteine and the closing phenylalanine or tryptophan. The order of the fields is D gene, V gene, CDR3 length, CDR3 protein. A D gene is named only where the DNA matches it firmly.

d_call: .; v_call: TRBV6-5; cdr3_length: 15; cdr3_aa: CASSYSAGRTDTQYF
d_call: .; v_call: TRBV20-1; cdr3_length: 12; cdr3_aa: CSARGEGYEQYF
d_call: TRBD2; v_call: TRBV7-8; cdr3_length: 19; cdr3_aa: CASSLRGGGLLTGANVLTF
d_call: .; v_call: TRBV6-1; cdr3_length: 12; cdr3_aa: CASSSMFYEQYF
d_call: .; v_call: TRBV7-6; cdr3_length: 14; cdr3_aa: CASSLDRDSYEQYF
d_call: .; v_call: TRBV2; cdr3_length: 12; cdr3_aa: CATDQGTGEQFF
d_call: .; v_call: TRBV29-1; cdr3_length: 15; cdr3_aa: CSVEYPWSSSYEQYF
d_call: .; v_call: TRBV10-3; cdr3_length: 12; cdr3_aa: CAISESRDEQFF
d_call: .; v_call: TRBV28; cdr3_length: 17; cdr3_aa: CASRELGVELYNSPLHF
d_call: .; v_call: TRBV14; cdr3_length: 18; cdr3_aa: CASSQDVRVVDWGTEAFF
d_call: .; v_call: TRBV15; cdr3_length: 14; cdr3_aa: CATSRVDDRNGQFF
d_call: TRBD2; v_call: TRBV28; cdr3_length: 16; cdr3_aa: CASSPGTSSFTDTQYF
d_call: .; v_call: TRBV19; cdr3_length: 22; cdr3_aa: CASSIVGRPALVKWLICQPQHF
d_call: TRBD1; v_call: TRBV27; cdr3_length: 14; cdr3_aa: CASSPFTGEETQYF
d_call: TRBD1; v_call: TRBV11-2; cdr3_length: 15; cdr3_aa: CASSLRDRGIHEQYF
d_call: .; v_call: TRBV6-1; cdr3_length: 15; cdr3_aa: CASSEGARFSDTQYF
d_call: TRBD1; v_call: TRBV7-6; cdr3_length: 17; cdr3_aa: CASSLRGQGATDSPLHF
d_call: .; v_call: TRBV7-9; cdr3_length: 12; cdr3_aa: CASSRGLDGYTF
d_call: .; v_call: TRBV7-6; cdr3_length: 14; cdr3_aa: CASSSKGRDNEQFF
d_call: .; v_call: TRBV24-1; cdr3_length: 13; cdr3_aa: CATSDQSQETQYF
d_call: TRBD1; v_call: TRBV3-1; cdr3_length: 13; cdr3_aa: CASSYGQGDEQYF
d_call: .; v_call: TRBV7-6; cdr3_length: 13; cdr3_aa: CAFFGPGANVLTF
d_call: .; v_call: TRBV4-1; cdr3_length: 14; cdr3_aa: CASSQVGLADTQYF
d_call: .; v_call: TRBV7-9; cdr3_length: 16; cdr3_aa: CASSLGIGDALDEQFF
d_call: TRBD2; v_call: TRBV12-5; cdr3_length: 17; cdr3_aa: CASGSPVDGGDTDTQYF
d_call: .; v_call: TRBV4-1; cdr3_length: 15; cdr3_aa: CASSRMAPSTDTQYF
d_call: .; v_call: TRBV19; cdr3_length: 13; cdr3_aa: CASSILGGTEAFF
d_call: .; v_call: TRBV12-3/TRBV12-4; cdr3_length: 13; cdr3_aa: CASTHGGTGELFF
d_call: .; v_call: TRBV7-6; cdr3_length: 13; cdr3_aa: CASSLSTADTQYF
d_call: TRBD1; v_call: TRBV7-3; cdr3_length: 16; cdr3_aa: CASSPTGANLYNEQFF
d_call: TRBD1; v_call: TRBV2; cdr3_length: 16; cdr3_aa: CASSGGTGGAAGELFF